These 8 T cell receptor beta chains were all obtained from the same sample, sequenced in a study of T-cell memory formation after mild COVID-19. In TCRdb, the 5' RACE reads were re-called with MiXCR into one record per CDR3 protein. Here the sample spans some 290,000 distinct CDR3 sequences, about 17% being singletons. Specimen: PBMCs or a T cell subset sorted from them (not recorded which). The receptors originated from a man aged 18-30 years who had mild COVID-19 (a few samples of this study predate the infection). Cell type and time point are not known.

The rearrangement joins TRBV5-1 to TRBJ1-1, with D unresolved. Germline CDR1 and CDR2: SGHRS and YFSETQ. V was trimmed by 4 bases and J by 4 bases, leaving 14 bases between them. The CDR3 has 14 residues. The CDR3 DNA follows: TGCGCCAGCAGCCTCGATATGGGGTTCACTGAAGCTTTCTTT. Its protein is CASSLDMGFTEAFF. The full variable domain, in which reference TRBV5-1 and TRBJ1-1 provide the parts outside the CDR3, is KAGVTQTPRYLIKTRGQQVTLSCSPISGHRSVSWYQQTPGQGLQFLFEYFSETQRNKGNFPGRFSGRQFSNSRSEMNVSTLELGDSALYLCASSLDMGFTEAFFGQGTRLTVV.

The chain combines TRBV20-1 with TRBJ2-7; D uncertain. Germline CDR1 is DFQATT and CDR2 is SNEGSKA (reference sequence). Trimming shortened V by 0 bases and J by 3 bases, and 9 bases separated the two germline ends. The length of the CDR3 is 13 residues. CDR3 nucleotide sequence: TGCAGTGCTAGAGACCCTGTTCGCTACGAGCAGTACGTC. Residues: CSARDPVRYEQYV.

The V and J genes are TRBV20-1 and TRBJ2-1, with 10 nucleotides matching TRBD2. Germline assignment: CDR1 DFQATT and CDR2 SNEGSKA (reference sequence). The CDR3 has 14 residues. The CDR3 spells CSVSGGAVYNEQFF. CDR3 DNA: TGCAGCGTAAGCGGGGGGGCGGTCTACAATGAGCAGTTCTTC.

The genes are TRBV4-3 and TRBJ1-2; TRBD1 might be the D (5 bases). CDR1 is LGHNA and CDR2 is YSLEER in the germline V gene. The CDR3 covers 14 residues. V shed 0 bases and J shed 5 bases, with 10 bases lying between them. The CDR3: CASSQESRAYGYTF. The CDR3 bases are TGCGCCAGCAGCCAAGAGAGCAGGGCGTATGGCTACACCTTC.

This clonotype was observed a few times. This chain's CDR3 is CASSLKGQGSYEQYF. The CDR3 coding sequence is TGTGCCAGCAGCTTGAAGGGACAGGGATCCTACGAGCAGTACTTC. The chain joins TRBV5-6 to TRBJ2-7, with TRBD1 matching over 9 bases. The CDR3 covers 15 residues. V shed 1 base, J shed 1 base, and the junction held 3 bases outside the gene matches. Germline loops: CDR1 SGHDT, CDR2 YYEEEE.

This clonotype was observed a few times. The chain is built from TRBV7-8 and TRBJ1-2, with D tentatively TRBD1 (5 bases). This CDR3 is built from 16 residues. V shed 4 bases and J shed 0 bases, with 15 bases lying between them. The germline gives CDR1 SGHVS, CDR2 FQNEAQ. CDR3 coding DNA: TGTGCCAGCAGCTCCCCAGGGTGGGGGGCTAACTATGGCTACACCTTC. It encodes CASSSPGWGANYGYTF. Using reference TRBV7-8 and TRBJ1-2 for the parts outside the CDR3, the full variable domain is GAGVSQSPRYKVAKRGQDVALRCDPISGHVSLFWYQQALGQGPEFLTYFQNEAQLDKSGLPSDRFFAERPEGSVSTLKIQRTQQEDSAVYLCASSSPGWGANYGYTFGSGTRLTVV.

This rearrangement joins TRBV4-3 to TRBJ2-7; no clear D. The germline CDR1 and CDR2 sequences are LGHNA and YSLEER. The germline V and J ends were trimmed by 1 base and 3 bases, with 7 bases remaining between them. This CDR3 contains 13 residues. This chain's CDR3 is CASSQAENYEQYF. The CDR3 coding sequence is TGCGCCAGCAGCCAAGCGGAGAACTACGAGCAGTACTTC.

The sample holds many counts of this clonotype. The chain combines TRBV7-2 with TRBJ2-1; 9 bases are shared with TRBD2. The V and J ends lost 3 bases and 2 bases, in that order; junction bases with no gene match: 2. This CDR3 has 15 amino acids. Germline assignment: CDR1 SGHTA and CDR2 FQGNSA. CDR3 loop: CASSFSSGAYNEQFF. The CDR3 DNA follows: TGTGCCAGCAGCTTCTCTAGCGGGGCCTACAATGAGCAGTTCTTC. Using reference TRBV7-2 and TRBJ2-1 for the parts outside the CDR3, the full variable domain is GAGVSQSPSNKVTEKGKDVELRCDPISGHTALYWYRQSLGQGLEFLIYFQGNSAPDKSGLPSDRFSAERTGGSVSTLTIQRTQQEDSAVYLCASSFSSGAYNEQFFGPGTRLTVL.